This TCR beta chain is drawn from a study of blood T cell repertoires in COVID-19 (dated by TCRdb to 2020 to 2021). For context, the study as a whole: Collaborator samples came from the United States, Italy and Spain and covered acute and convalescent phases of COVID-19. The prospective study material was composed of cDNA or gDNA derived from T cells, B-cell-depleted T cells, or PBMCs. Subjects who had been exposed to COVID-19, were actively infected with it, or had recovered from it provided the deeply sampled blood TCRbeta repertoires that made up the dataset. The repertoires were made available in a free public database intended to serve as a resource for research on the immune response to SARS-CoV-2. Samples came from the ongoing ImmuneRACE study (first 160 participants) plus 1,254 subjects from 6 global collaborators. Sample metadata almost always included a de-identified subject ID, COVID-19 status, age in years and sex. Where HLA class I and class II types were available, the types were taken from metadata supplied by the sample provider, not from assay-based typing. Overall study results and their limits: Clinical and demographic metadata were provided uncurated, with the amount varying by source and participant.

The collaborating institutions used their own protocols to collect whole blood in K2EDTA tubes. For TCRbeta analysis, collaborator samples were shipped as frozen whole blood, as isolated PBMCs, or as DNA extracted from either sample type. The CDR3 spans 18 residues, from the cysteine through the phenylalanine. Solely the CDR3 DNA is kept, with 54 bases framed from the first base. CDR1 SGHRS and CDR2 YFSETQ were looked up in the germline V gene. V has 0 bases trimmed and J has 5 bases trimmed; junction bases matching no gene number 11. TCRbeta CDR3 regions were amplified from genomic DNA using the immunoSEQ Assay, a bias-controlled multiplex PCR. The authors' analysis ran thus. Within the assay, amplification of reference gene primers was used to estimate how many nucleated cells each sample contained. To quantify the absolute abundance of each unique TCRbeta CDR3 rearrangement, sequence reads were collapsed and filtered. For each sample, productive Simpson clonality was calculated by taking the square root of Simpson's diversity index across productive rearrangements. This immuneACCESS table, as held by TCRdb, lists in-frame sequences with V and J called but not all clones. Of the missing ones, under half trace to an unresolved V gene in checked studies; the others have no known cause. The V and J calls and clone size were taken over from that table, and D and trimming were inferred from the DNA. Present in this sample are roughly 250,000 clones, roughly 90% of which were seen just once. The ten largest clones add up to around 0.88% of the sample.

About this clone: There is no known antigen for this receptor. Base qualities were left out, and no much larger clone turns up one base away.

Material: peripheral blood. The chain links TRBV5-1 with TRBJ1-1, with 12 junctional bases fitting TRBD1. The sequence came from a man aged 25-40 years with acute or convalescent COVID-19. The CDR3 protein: CASSLGAPGTGGQTEAFF. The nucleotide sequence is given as TGCGCCAGCAGCTTGGGGGCCCCCGGGACAGGGGGCCAAACTGAAGCTTTCTTT.